The present T cell receptor (beta chain) was sequenced within a study of blood T cell repertoires in COVID-19 (dated by TCRdb to the early 2020s). Context from the whole study: Samples from collaborators originated in the United States, Italy and Spain and spanned both the acute and convalescent phases of COVID-19. The material from the prospective study consisted of cDNA or gDNA derived from T cells, B-cell-depleted T cells, or PBMCs. Subjects who had been exposed to COVID-19, were actively infected with it, or had recovered from it provided the deeply sampled blood TCRbeta repertoires that made up the dataset. The repertoires were made available in a free public database intended to serve as a resource for research on the immune response to SARS-CoV-2. The samples were drawn from two sources: the first 160 participants of the ongoing ImmuneRACE study, and fewer than 1,500 subjects contributed by 6 global collaborators. The sample metadata nearly always contained a de-identified subject ID, COVID-19 status, age in years and sex. HLA class I and class II types, where available, came from metadata supplied by the sample provider rather than from assay-based typing.

Collaborating institutions collected whole blood in K2EDTA tubes following their own protocols. For TCRbeta analysis, collaborator samples were shipped as frozen whole blood, as isolated PBMCs, or as DNA extracted from either sample type. The study at large found these results: The quantity of clinical and demographic metadata differed by source and by participant and was supplied without curation.

Remarks on this clone: The clone's antigen remains unknown. Per-base quality was not reported, and no clone a single base away is much larger than it.

The immunoSEQ Assay, a bias-controlled multiplex PCR, was used to amplify TCRbeta CDR3 regions from genomic DNA. The source study handled its data this way. The number of nucleated cells in each sample was estimated from the amplification of reference gene primers within the assay. Sequence reads were collapsed and filtered to measure the absolute abundance of every unique TCRbeta CDR3 rearrangement. For each sample, productive Simpson clonality was calculated as the square root of Simpson's diversity index across productive rearrangements. Drawn from immuneACCESS, this table holds only the in-frame rearrangements with V and J called that TCRdb kept. Clones are partly lost; checked studies trace under half to an unresolved V gene and leave the rest unexplained. V and J calls and clone size are as listed in that table; D and trimming were resolved from the DNA. Counted in this sample were approximately 94,000 clones; approximately 86% of them appeared once. The ten most abundant clones make up roughly 4.6% of the sample.

This clonotype was sampled from a human donor in a cohort sampled during active COVID-19. The specimen sequenced was peripheral blood.

The sequence in DNA is TGTGCCACCGGGGGGGGACTAGCGGGAGTTCGGGAGACCCAGTACTTC. Its product reads: CATGGGLAGVRETQYF. The chain was built from TRBV10-3 and TRBJ2-5, with 14 middle bases fitting TRBD2. The CDR3 sequence holds 16 residues, the cysteine and phenylalanine included. The kept DNA is CDR3 alone, 48 bases in frame from the first base. Ends trimmed: V by 10 bases, J by 5 bases; bases unmatched to a gene: 12. Looking up the germline V gene yields CDR1 ENHRY and CDR2 SYGVKD.